This TCR beta chain appears in the sequencing data of a study of PD-1 blockade in classical Hodgkin lymphoma. Concerning this clone: Antigen: not known.

The data were produced by immunoSEQ multiplex PCR, yet TCRdb's version contains in-frame clones alone and is incomplete. The sample holds about 24,000 clones, around 70% seen once. This CDR3 region has 13 residues. CDR1 GTSNPN and CDR2 SVGIG come from the germline V gene (reference sequence). The junction had 10 bases not matched to a gene; V was cut back by 4 bases and J by 8 bases. General study points: Reasons behind the repertoire differences stay unclear, perhaps disease activity or earlier therapy.

Every patient was affected by relapse after autologous stem cell transplantation, while exposure to brentuximab vedotin was not uniform. The origin of this receptor is a human donor with classical Hodgkin lymphoma. The chain joins TRBV30 to TRBJ1-2; 7 bases align to TRBD1. The material sequenced was peripheral blood mononuclear cells (PBMCs), taken at baseline. The CDR3 nucleotides are TGTGCCTGGAAGGGGGCAGGGCAGGGGGGCTACACCTTC. Translating gives CAWKGAGQGGYTF.